This T cell receptor (beta chain) was captured by sequencing in a study of neurological immune-mediated disorders. By 5'RACE with 10-nucleotide random UMIs, the cDNA was made. TCRdb analysed the 5' RACE reads with MiXCR anew, one entry per CDR3 protein. The sample lists tens of thousands of distinct CDR3 sequences; almost 7.5% were seen once. This clonotype came up many times. Source material was 2 million unsorted PBMCs, stored at -80 °C in RNAlater. Germline assignment: CDR1 LGHDT and CDR2 YNNKEL (reference sequence). The germline V and J ends were trimmed by 4 bases and 1 base, with 10 bases remaining between them. This CDR3 has 14 residues.

The chain couples TRBV3-1 to TRBJ1-2; D not resolved. Sequenced sample: PBMCs. This clonotype was sampled from a woman aged 40 to 49 in good health. The CDR3: CASSLGRYNYGYTF. DNA for the CDR3: TGTGCCAGCAGCCTTGGACGGTATAACTATGGCTACACCTTC.